A selection of T cell receptor beta chains follows, all from one sample in a study of T cell clones after liver transplantation. Sequencing was performed with immunoSEQ multiplex PCR; in TCRdb, only in-frame clones are kept and a portion is missing. The sample holds tens of thousands of clones, 70% to 75% seen once. The sequencing here drew on CD4+ T cells from blood, taken at the 22-month timepoint. The receptors come from a human patient who received a liver transplant. The graft donor may have contributed some T cells. CDR3s include the opening cysteine and the closing phenylalanine or tryptophan. The D gene is left open where the match is weak. Size is omitted from some rows. Given values are once, few, many or a class for expanded clones.

TRBJ1-2 | - | TRBV28 | - | TGTGCCAGCAGTCCGCCGGGACACCCCTATGGCTACACCTTC | CASSPPGHPYGYTF
TRBJ1-1 | - | TRBV28 | once | TGTGCCAGCACCCCCGTCAGGGCTTTGAACACTGAAGCTTTCTTT | CASTPVRALNTEAFF
TRBJ1-4 | - | TRBV29-1 | - | TGCAGCGCCCTGACCGGAGAAAAACTGTTTTTT | CSALTGEKLFF
TRBJ2-1 | TRBD2 | TRBV6-6 | - | TGTGCCAGCAGCTCCGGGACTAGCGGGGGGAATGAGCAGTTCTTC | CASSSGTSGGNEQFF
TRBJ1-5 | - | TRBV11-2 | - | TGTGCCAGCAGCTTAGATCATAGCAATCAGCCCCAGCATTTT | CASSLDHSNQPQHF
TRBJ1-2 | - | TRBV2 | - | TGTGCCAGCGCGCAAATTCTCAACTATGGCTACACCTTC | CASAQILNYGYTF
TRBJ2-2 | - | TRBV10-1 | few | TGCGCCAGCAGTCCCGGGACCTCCCGTTCCGGGGAGCTGTTTTTT | CASSPGTSRSGELFF
TRBJ1-4 | TRBD1 | TRBV30 | - | TGTGCCTGGAGTCCGGGACAGGGTTTTGAAAAACTGTTTTTT | CAWSPGQGFEKLFF
TRBJ1-5 | - | TRBV7-6 | - | TGTGCCAGCAGCTTAGACAGGGGCAATCAGCCCCAGCATTTT | CASSLDRGNQPQHF
TRBJ2-5 | - | TRBV9 | - | TGTGCCAGCAGCGTAGCAGAGGGGAGGGAGACCCAGTACTTC | CASSVAEGRETQYF
TRBJ2-3 | TRBD2 | TRBV7-2 | - | TGTGCCAGCACGGGGACTAGCGCTGACGCAGATACGCAGTATTTT | CASTGTSADADTQYF
TRBJ2-7 | - | TRBV4-1 | - | TGCGCCAGCAGCCAAGTTTTCGGGACGGACTACGAGCAGTACTTC | CASSQVFGTDYEQYF
TRBJ1-2 | - | TRBV11-1 | - | TGTGCCAGCAGCTTACGGGCAGGGCACTATGGCTACACCTTC | CASSLRAGHYGYTF
TRBJ2-2 | TRBD1 | TRBV5-8 | once | TGTGCCAGCAGCTCGTCCCGGGACAGTCTCCTCACCGGGGAGCTGTTTTTT | CASSSSRDSLLTGELFF
TRBJ1-6 | - | TRBV30 | - | TGTGCCTGGAGTCGGGAGAGCTCCTATAATTCACCCCTCCACTTT | CAWSRESSYNSPLHF
TRBJ2-5 | - | TRBV6-1 | - | TGTGCCAGCATACCTACCGGGCAACCGCCAGAGACCCAGTACTTC | CASIPTGQPPETQYF
TRBJ2-1 | - | TRBV2 | - | TGTGCCAGCAGTGAAGAGACTGCCACCTACAATGAGCAGTTCTTC | CASSEETATYNEQFF
TRBJ2-4 | - | TRBV2 | - | TGTGCCAGCAGTGGAGGGGCCCGTGAAAACATTCAGTACTTC | CASSGGARENIQYF
TRBJ1-4 | - | TRBV18 | - | TGTGCCAGCTCACCTTCGGGGCGGGATGAAAAACTGTTTTTT | CASSPSGRDEKLFF
TRBJ1-2 | TRBD1 | TRBV12-5 | - | TGTGCTAGTGGCCGGGACAGTTTCTATGGCTACACCTTC | CASGRDSFYGYTF
TRBJ1-6 | - | TRBV5-1 | - | TGCGCCAGCAGCTTAGGGAGTGGCGTGACACCCCTCCACTTT | CASSLGSGVTPLHF
TRBJ1-1 | - | TRBV6-1 | - | TGTGCCAGCTCCGGGCCCCGGGCCGAAGCTTTCTTT | CASSGPRAEAFF
TRBJ1-1 | - | TRBV6-6 | once | TGTGCCAGCAGTTTAAAAAAGAACACTGAAGCTTTCTTT | CASSLKKNTEAFF
TRBJ1-1 | - | TRBV28 | - | TGTGCCAGCAAGCGGCACCTGAACACTGAAGCTTTCTTT | CASKRHLNTEAFF
TRBJ1-1 | TRBD1 | TRBV5-4 | - | TGTGCCAGCAGCTTAGGACCGGACAGGACGAACACTGAAGCTTTCTTT | CASSLGPDRTNTEAFF
TRBJ2-7 | - | TRBV4-1 | few | TGCGCCAGCAGCCAAGCGCCACAGGGCAGCTCCTACGAGCAGTACTTC | CASSQAPQGSSYEQYF
TRBJ1-5 | TRBD1 | TRBV11-2 | - | TGTGCCAGCAGCTTAAGCTTGACAGGGGGCGACGATCAGCCCCAGCATTTT | CASSLSLTGGDDQPQHF
TRBJ1-5 | - | TRBV4-1 | - | TGCGCCAGCAGCCAAGGTTTAGGGGCAAGCAATCAGCCCCAGCATTTT | CASSQGLGASNQPQHF
TRBJ2-7 | TRBD2 | TRBV4-2 | - | TGTGCCAGCAGCCAAGATACTAGCGGGGTCTCCTACGAGCAGTACTTC | CASSQDTSGVSYEQYF
TRBJ1-5 | - | TRBV21-1 | - | TGTGCCAGGAGTTTCGAGGACAGGGTCTTTAATCAGCCCCAGCATTTT | CARSFEDRVFNQPQHF
TRBJ2-1 | TRBD2 | TRBV5-4 | - | TGTGCCAGCAGCTTGGCCCGGGCGGGGGGTTACAATGAGCAGTTCTTC | CASSLARAGGYNEQFF
TRBJ1-1 | - | TRBV7-9 | few | TGTGCCAGCAGCACAGCGGACCGGACCATCTTT | CASSTADRTIF
TRBJ1-2 | - | TRBV15 | - | TGTGCCACCACCATGACAGGCACCGGCTATGGCTACACCTTC | CATTMTGTGYGYTF
TRBJ2-3 | - | TRBV5-1 | - | TGCGCCAGCAGCTTCTACACCGGACCCACAGATACGCAGTATTTT | CASSFYTGPTDTQYF
TRBJ2-5 | TRBD1 | TRBV4-1 | - | TGCGCCAGCAGCCAGACCCCGGGACAGGGGTCCGAGACCCAGTACTTC | CASSQTPGQGSETQYF
TRBJ2-5 | - | TRBV5-4 | - | TGTGCCAGCAGCTCTCAACAGGGTGAGAGGGAGACCCAGTACTTC | CASSSQQGERETQYF
TRBJ1-4 | - | TRBV19 | - | TGTGCCAGTACCGAAGATGAAAAACTGTTTTTT | CASTEDEKLFF
TRBJ1-5 | - | TRBV6-5 | - | TGTGCCAGCAGTTACGGAAGGGAAGGGAATCAGCCCCAGCATTTT | CASSYGREGNQPQHF
TRBJ2-5 | - | TRBV28 | - | TGTGCCAGCAGTCCTTCTGGTTGGGACGTTGCCCAAGAGACCCAGTACTTC | CASSPSGWDVAQETQYF
TRBJ2-3 | - | TRBV27 | - | TGTGCCAGCAGGCCAAGGAGCACAGATACGCAGTATTTT | CASRPRSTDTQYF
TRBJ1-2 | - | TRBV7-9 | - | TGTGCCAGCAGCCCCCATGTCGAAATCTATGGCTACACCTTC | CASSPHVEIYGYTF
TRBJ1-1 | - | TRBV7-8 | once | TGTGCCAGCAGCCACAGGCGGGCGGGGACTGAAGCTTTCTTT | CASSHRRAGTEAFF
TRBJ2-2 | - | TRBV6-5 | - | TGTGCCAGCAGGATCAACCGGGAGCTGTTTTTT | CASRINRELFF
TRBJ2-5 | - | TRBV5-3 | few | TGTGCCAGAAGCTCCCCCGGCCGGCAACCCCCAGAGACCCAGTACTTC | CARSSPGRQPPETQYF
TRBJ1-1 | - | TRBV18 | medium-sized | TGTGCCAGCTCAACATCAGGGAAACAAGTTGTCGAAGCTTTCTTT | CASSTSGKQVVEAFF
TRBJ1-2 | TRBD1 | TRBV29-1 | many | TGCAGCGTTGAGACAGGGCTTGGCTACACCTTC | CSVETGLGYTF
TRBJ2-5 | - | TRBV7-9 | - | TGTGCCAGCAGCCCGACGAGGGGGGGAGGGGAGACCCAGTACTTC | CASSPTRGGGETQYF
TRBJ1-1 | - | TRBV7-8 | few | TGTGCCAGCAGCTTACAATTGGACACTGAAGCTTTCTTT | CASSLQLDTEAFF
TRBJ2-2 | TRBD1 | TRBV27 | - | TGTGCCAGCAGCCCCGGACAGGGACACGGGGAGCTGTTTTTT | CASSPGQGHGELFF
TRBJ2-2 | TRBD1 | TRBV4-1 | - | TGCGCCAGCAGCCAAGTTGTGACAGGGGGTGTTCGAACCGGGGAGCTGTTTTTT | CASSQVVTGGVRTGELFF
TRBJ1-3 | - | TRBV29-1 | - | TGCAGCGTTGAAGAGACCGGAGGCACCATATATTTT | CSVEETGGTIYF
TRBJ2-6 | - | TRBV11-1 | once | TGTGCCAGCAGCTTAAATCTGGGCTCTGGGGCCAACGTCCTGACTTTC | CASSLNLGSGANVLTF
TRBJ2-7 | TRBD1 | TRBV5-1 | - | TGCGCCAGCAGCCCGGGACAGACCTACGAGCAGTACTTC | CASSPGQTYEQYF